The 17 T cell receptor delta chains below were found in one sample sequenced in a study of gamma delta lymphoproliferative disorders and STAT genes. Sequencing used genomic DNA taken from PBMCs of patients and controls. TCRdb re-analyzed the multiplex PCR reads via CATT. This table has some 540 delta-chain clones, approximately 1.8% appearing once. What was sequenced was blood. All receptors come from a human donor in good health.

With respect to this clone: With only one base between it and a far larger clone, this is likely a read error. The V and J genes are TRAV14/DV4 and TRDJ1, with 12 bases lining up with TRDD3. The CDR3 is 20 amino acids. V lost 4 bases to trimming and J lost 1 base; unmatched junction nucleotides: 16. Germline V gene lookup returns CDR1 TSDPSYG and CDR2 QGSYDQQN (reference sequence). The CDR3 nucleotides are TGTGCAATGAGAGTTTCGGCCTGTTACTGGGGGATACTGGCCACCGATAAACTCATCTTT. Translating it yields CAMRVSACYWGILATDKLIF.

This clone occurred many times. A read error is the likely source, as a far larger clone sits one nucleotide away. The J gene is TRDJ1, the V gene TRDV2, with 10 bases that match TRDD3. Per the germline V gene, CDR1 is GEAIGNYY and CDR2 is EKD. The CDR3 runs 20 residues. The J segment lost 0 bases and the V segment lost 0 bases, leaving 15 bases of the junction unmatched. DNA for the CDR3: TGTGCCTGTGACACCGGACGCCGGGGGATACGTCGCCCGTACACCGATAAACTCATCTTT. The encoded protein is CACDTGRRGIRRPYTDKLIF.

By sample share, this clone is hyperexpanded (1% or more). The sample carries other DNA sequences with the same CDR3. The chain employs TRAV29/DV5 and TRDJ1; D is unclear. The V and J ends lost 4 bases and 7 bases respectively, with 23 bases between them. CDR3 length: 15 amino acids. Germline CDR1 NSMFDY, CDR2 ISSIKDK. Written as DNA, the CDR3 is TGTGCAGCAGTTACCTCTACCCCCCATCACGCTAAACTCATCTTT. This sequence encodes CAAVTSTPHHAKLIF.

Ten or more counts support this clone. A read error is the likely source, as a far larger clone sits one nucleotide away. Other DNA sequences from this sample encode an identical CDR3 as well. The chain joins TRDV1 to TRDJ1; 9 nucleotides match TRDD3. Germline V lookup: CDR1 TSWWSYY, CDR2 QGS. The CDR3 has 21 residues. Here the CDR3 reads CALGAPLLETGGTGYTDKLIF. The CDR3 DNA is TGTGCCCTTGGGGCCCCCCTCCTTGAAACTGGGGGAACAGGGTACACCGATAAACTCATCTTT.

The table lists this clone with a few counts. The rearrangement uses TRDV1 and TRDJ1; 9 nucleotides match TRDD3. Trimming cost V 0 bases and J 8 bases; bases outside gene matches: 28. This CDR3 spans 22 amino acids. Germline V gene lookup returns CDR1 TSWWSYY and CDR2 QGS. The CDR3 DNA reads TGTGCTCTTGGGGAACTATTCCCCCTACTTCCTATTGCCGTCTGGGGGATGGAAAAACTCATCTTT. This codes for CALGELFPLLPIAVWGMEKLIF.

To note about this clone: The protein TCRdb lists belongs to a much larger clone and differs from this DNA's translation at residue 15, which points to a read error; the protein shown is made from the DNA. Written as DNA, the CDR3 is TGTGCTCTTGGGGAACAGTGGGGTTCCTATCGATACGCCGCCAATAAACTCATCTTT. This gives the protein CALGEQWGSYRYAANKLIF. The chain couples TRDV1 to TRDJ1; D possibly matches TRDD2 or TRDD3 (6 bases each). CDR3 size: 19 residues. CDR1 is TSWWSYY, CDR2 QGS, per germline. Deletions cut 1 base from V and 6 bases from J, with 27 bases between.

Judged by abundance, this clone is medium-sized. It is likely a read error: a sequence one base away is far more abundant. The chain links TRDV3 to TRDJ1; TRDD3 agrees at 9 bases. This CDR3 region has 17 residues. From germline, CDR1 is TVYSNPD and CDR2 GDNSRS (reference sequence). J lost 0 bases, V lost 5 bases, and 16 bases had no gene match. The CDR3 loop reads CALHSGYWGTHTDKLIF. For the CDR3, the DNA is TGTGCCCTCCACTCAGGCTACTGGGGGACTCACACCGATAAACTCATCTTT.

This clone was seen only a few times. One junction end does not reproduce the germline sequence, and a read error may be involved. The same CDR3 is also encoded by other DNA sequences in this sample. The chain recombines TRDV1 with TRDJ1; D tentatively fits TRDD2 or TRDD3 (6 bases each). Germline V lookup: CDR1 TSWWSYY, CDR2 QGS. This CDR3 region has 19 residues. Here the CDR3 DNA reads TGTGCCCTTGGGGAGCAGTGGGGTTCCTATCGATACGCCGCCGATAAACTCATCTTT. Amino acid sequence: CALGEQWGSYRYAADKLIF.

This clone turned up a few times. Translating this DNA gives a protein that differs at residue 18 from the TCRdb one, which belongs to a much larger clone; a read error is likely, and the protein shown is this translation. The chain is built from TRDV1 and TRDJ1; the D gene is possibly TRDD2 (6 bases). The CDR3 spans 22 residues. Germline assignment: CDR1 TSWWSYY and CDR2 QGS. For the CDR3, the DNA is TGTGCTCTTGGGGAACTCGCTCTCTTCCTCCGGCCGGGGGTTCATGGTACCGGTAAACTCATCTTT. It encodes CALGELALFLRPGVHGTGKLIF.

This clone occurred a few times. The TCRdb record carries a much larger clone's protein, which differs from this DNA's translation at residue 13; a read error is the likely cause, and the protein listed here is the DNA translation. The genes are TRDV1 and TRDJ2; D is possibly TRDD2 or TRDD3 (5 bases each). V gave up 0 bases and J gave up 2 bases, with 34 bases separating them. Germline V gene data show CDR1 as TSWWSYY and CDR2 as QGS. The CDR3 totals 24 residues. CDR3 bases: TGTGCTCTTGGGGAACTTACCCGCTCCCCTACTTACCGGGGGTTGACACCCTTGACAGCACAACTCTTCTTT. It codes for CALGELTRSPTYRGLTPLTAQLFF.

This clone was recorded a few times. The TCRdb protein, from a much larger clone, departs from this DNA's translation at residue 13, likely by read error; the protein shown derives from the DNA. The chain employs TRDV1 and TRDJ1; the D gene could be TRDD2 or TRDD3 (6 bases each). The V and J ends lost 1 base and 3 bases respectively, with 24 bases between them. The CDR3 is 19 residues long. CDR1 and CDR2 from the germline V gene are TSWWSYY and QGS. The CDR3 is CALGEQWGSYRYVADKLIF. The DNA of the CDR3 is TGTGCTCTTGGGGAACAGTGGGGTTCCTATCGATACGTCGCCGATAAACTCATCTTT.

With regard to this clone: This DNA's translation and the protein TCRdb lists, from a much larger clone, do not match at residue 5, likely due to a read error; the protein shown is translated from the DNA. The CDR3 nucleotides are TGTGCTCTTGGGAAACAGTGGGGTTCCTATCGATACGCCGCCGATAAACTCATCTTT. Its translation is CALGKQWGSYRYAADKLIF. The rearrangement joins TRDV1 to TRDJ1; D possibly matches TRDD2 or TRDD3 (6 bases each). Germline CDR1 and CDR2: TSWWSYY and QGS. The length of the CDR3 is 19 residues. With 5 bases removed from V and 3 bases from J, the gap between germline ends came to 28 bases.

The V call is TRDV2, the J call TRDJ1, with 8 bases that match TRDD3. The CDR3 length is 18 residues. Germline assignment: CDR1 GEAIGNYY and CDR2 EKD. With 0 bases clipped from V and 3 bases from J, the junction kept 14 bases outside the gene matches. The CDR3 nucleotides are TGTGCCTGTGACACCGTAGGGCTGGGGGAAAACGGGTCCGATAAACTCATCTTT. It translates to CACDTVGLGENGSDKLIF.

This clone came up a few times. TCRdb pairs this DNA with a much larger clone's protein that differs at residue 9, likely a read error; the protein shown was translated from the DNA. The CDR3 is CAAVTSTPYHAKLIF. The DNA for the CDR3 is TGTGCAGCAGTTACCTCTACCCCCTATCACGCTAAACTCATCTTT. V gene TRAV29/DV5 combines with J gene TRDJ1, with D hard to call. The V and J ends lost 4 bases and 7 bases respectively, with 23 bases between them. Germline CDR1 reads NSMFDY; CDR2 reads ISSIKDK. The CDR3 has 15 residues.

This clone was counted many times. This DNA's translation differs at residue 5 from TCRdb's protein, which comes from a much larger clone; a read error is likely, and the protein shown is translated from the DNA. The V call is TRDV1, the J call TRDJ1, with D perhaps being TRDD2 or TRDD3 (6 bases each). Between the trimmed V and J ends, which lost 4 bases and 3 bases, there was a span of 27 bases. CDR3 length: 19 amino acids. Germline CDR1 TSWWSYY, CDR2 QGS. CDR3: CALGGQWGSYRYAADKLIF. In nucleotides, the CDR3 is TGTGCTCTTGGGGGACAGTGGGGTTCCTATCGATACGCCGCCGATAAACTCATCTTT.

Worth noting for this clone: TCRdb assigns this DNA the protein of a much larger clone, which departs from its translation at residue 6; this likely reflects a read error, and the protein shown comes from translating the DNA. The chain couples TRDV1 to TRDJ1, with D perhaps matching TRDD2 or TRDD3 (5 bases each). The CDR3 is made up of 19 amino acids. V was trimmed by 1 base and J by 0 bases, leaving 21 bases between them. CDR1 is TSWWSYY, CDR2 QGS, per germline. As DNA, the CDR3 is TGTGCTCTTGGGGAACCAACCTACGGCCCGATACAATACACCGATAAACTCATCTTT. Protein: CALGEPTYGPIQYTDKLIF.

A note on this clone: For this DNA, TCRdb reports the protein of a much larger clone, which diverges at residue 5, most likely from a read error; the protein presented here is translated directly from the DNA. The V and J genes are TRDV1 and TRDJ1, with 9 bases matching TRDD3. Germline CDR1 TSWWSYY, CDR2 QGS. The V segment lost 5 bases and the J segment 0 bases; nucleotides outside the gene matches: 22. The CDR3 has 21 amino acids. The DNA for the CDR3 is TGTGCTCTTGGGACCCCCCTCCTTGAAACTGGGGGAACAGGGTACACCGATAAACTCATCTTT. Its translation: CALGTPLLETGGTGYTDKLIF.